Here is one T cell receptor (beta chain) with its context. Its antigen is unidentified. The CDR3 extends over 17 amino acids. Deletions cut 0 bases from V and 1 base from J, with 14 bases between. CDR1 is SGHRS and CDR2 is YFSETQ in the germline V gene. The sample originates from a study of identical twins. The study's findings and limits: Twin pairs' shared out-of-frame alpha sequences were enriched in low generation probability. Abundant cord blood beta clonotypes carried fewer insertions; memory repertoires showed none. Analyses of zero insertions could be partly confounded by invariant MAIT and iNKT cells.

Unique molecular identifiers were present on cDNA, and template switching added a universal primer site. TCRdb redid the calling of the 5' RACE reads with MiXCR, one entry per CDR3 protein. The table has approximately 700,000 distinct CDR3 sequences, around 6% seen once. The chain recombines TRBV5-1 with TRBJ1-5, with D maybe TRBD1 (5 bases). The sequencing sample was made of naive T cells sorted from blood. The source is a man aged 18 to 30 in good health. Here the CDR3 reads CASSLGGLGGSNQPQHF. Written as DNA, the CDR3 is TGCGCCAGCAGCTTGGGGGGACTGGGGGGAAGCAATCAGCCCCAGCATTTT.